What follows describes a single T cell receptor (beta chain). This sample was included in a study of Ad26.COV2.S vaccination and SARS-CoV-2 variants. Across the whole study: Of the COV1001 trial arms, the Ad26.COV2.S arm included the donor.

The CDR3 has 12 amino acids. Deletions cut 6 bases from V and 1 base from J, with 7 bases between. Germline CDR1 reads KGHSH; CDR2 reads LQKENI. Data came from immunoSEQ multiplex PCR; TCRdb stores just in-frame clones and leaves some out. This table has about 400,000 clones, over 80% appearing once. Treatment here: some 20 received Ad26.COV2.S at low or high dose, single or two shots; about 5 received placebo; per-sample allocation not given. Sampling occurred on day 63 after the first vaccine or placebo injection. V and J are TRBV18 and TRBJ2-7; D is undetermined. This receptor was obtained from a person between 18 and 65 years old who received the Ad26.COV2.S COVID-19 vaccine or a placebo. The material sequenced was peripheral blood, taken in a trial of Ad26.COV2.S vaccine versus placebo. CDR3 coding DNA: TGTGCCAGCTCCTCGGAGTCCTACGAGCAGTACTTC. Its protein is CASSSESYEQYF.